One T cell receptor beta chain is described in this entry. Its antigen is not identified. Trimming removed 3 bases from V and 0 bases from J; junction bases left unmatched: 8. The CDR3 totals 17 residues. Per the germline V gene, CDR1 is MNHNS and CDR2 is SASEGT. The sample originates from a study of blood T cells in healthy people across ages. Study information: There was about one barcoded beta molecule captured by template switching per two T cells.

Then a second PCR, running about 6 to 12 cycles, was carried out with a sample-barcoded 5' primer and a J-beta primer mix. In TCRdb, the 5' RACE reads were re-called with MiXCR into one record per CDR3 protein. The sample carries approximately 1.5 million distinct CDR3 sequences, 30% to 35% recorded once. Study findings and constraints: With unsorted PBMCs, a conclusive comparison of naive versus antigen-experienced cells was not possible. A strong correlation between TCR beta diversity and naive T cell percentage was seen. More naive CD4+ cells and higher diversity marked long-lived donors relative to aged donors.

Sequenced input: blood. The sequence came from a woman in her twenties or thirties in good health. The chain uses TRBV6-1 and TRBJ2-1, with 7 positions matching TRBD2. The CDR3 region is CASSDHRSGFSYNEQFF. CDR3 DNA sequence: TGTGCCAGCAGTGACCACCGTAGCGGGTTCTCCTACAATGAGCAGTTCTTC.